The 30 T cell receptor beta chains given below trace back to one sample, sequenced in a study of blood T cell repertoires in COVID-19. Profiled with immunoSEQ multiplex PCR; TCRdb holds only in-frame clones, not every one. Of some 34,000 clones in the sample, approximately 85% were seen once. The sequencing input was peripheral blood. These TCRs come from a human donor in a cohort sampled during active COVID-19.

The chain recombines TRBV27 with TRBJ1-2; 9 bases are shared with TRBD1. The CDR3 is 17 residues long. Unmatched junction bases numbered 10, after V lost 3 bases and J lost 2 bases. Germline assignment: CDR1 MNHEY and CDR2 SMNVEV (reference sequence). CDR3 sequence reads: CASSLGPGTGHNYGYTF. In DNA form, the CDR3 reads TGTGCCAGCAGTTTGGGCCCCGGGACAGGGCACAACTATGGCTACACCTTC.

This clone was detected once. The chain couples TRBV13 to TRBJ2-3, with a tentative D call TRBD2 (6 bases). In germline, CDR1 is PRHDT, CDR2 FYEKMQ (reference sequence). V was clipped by 3 bases and J by 2 bases, with 9 bases between them. This CDR3 has 14 amino acids. Written as DNA, the CDR3 is TGTGCCAGCAGCTTGAGGCGGGACACAGATACGCAGTATTTT. It specifies CASSLRRDTDTQYF. Variable domain in full (rest from reference TRBV13 and TRBJ2-3): AAGVIQSPRHLIKEKRETATLKCYPIPRHDTVYWYQQGPGQDPQFLISFYEKMQSDKGSIPDRFSAQQFSDYHSELNMSSLELGDSALYFCASSLRRDTDTQYFGPGTRLTVL.

The chain employs TRBV6-1 and TRBJ1-5; no clear D gene. The CDR3 is 14 amino acids. The germline CDR1 and CDR2 sequences are MNHNS and SASEGT. The V end lost 1 base, the J end lost 0 bases, and 4 bases lay between the germline ends. CDR3 coding DNA: TGTGCCAGCAGTGAAGAATATAGCAATCAGCCCCAGCATTTT. As protein: CASSEEYSNQPQHF.

Only a few counts were recorded for this clone. V and J are TRBV29-1 and TRBJ1-1; 8 bases map to TRBD1. The V gene's germline CDR1 is SQVTM and CDR2 ANQGSEA. This CDR3 is 13 amino acids long. V dropped 6 bases and J dropped 6; count of bases not matched to a gene: 9. The CDR3 sequence is CSVSGQGGAEAFF. In nucleotides, the CDR3 is TGCAGCGTCTCTGGACAGGGAGGAGCTGAAGCTTTCTTT.

V is TRBV29-1 and J is TRBJ2-4; TRBD2 is a possible D gene (5 bases). V lost 1 base and J 10 bases, leaving 14 bases between the germline ends. The CDR3 runs to 13 residues. Per germline, CDR1 SQVTM and CDR2 ANQGSEA. Here the CDR3 DNA reads TGCAGCGTTGAAGCGGGTGGGCGGGCGATTCAGTACTTC. It codes for CSVEAGGRAIQYF.

The chain is built from TRBV19 and TRBJ2-5; D may be TRBD1 (6 bases). The CDR3 sequence is 15 residues long. V lost 6 bases and J 1 base, leaving 15 bases between the germline ends. Germline CDR1 is LNHDA and CDR2 is SQIVND (reference sequence). This CDR3 is CASSPDSDSQETQYF. As DNA, the CDR3 is TGTGCCAGTAGCCCTGATTCGGACAGCCAAGAGACCCAGTACTTC. The full variable domain, its missing parts supplied by reference TRBV19 and TRBJ2-5, is DGGITQSPKYLFRKEGQNVTLSCEQNLNHDAMYWYRQDPGQGLRLIYYSQIVNDFQKGDIAEGYSVSREKKESFPLTVTSAQKNPTAFYLCASSPDSDSQETQYFGPGTRLLVL.

The sample holds one count of this clone. The J gene is TRBJ2-1, the V gene TRBV11-3; 9 bases are shared with TRBD1. J was trimmed by 7 bases and V by 5 bases; bases with no gene match: 9. The germline V gene has CDR1 SGHNT and CDR2 YENEEA. This CDR3 contains 15 residues. The CDR3 loop is CASSQVGQGKNEQFF. As DNA, the CDR3 is TGTGCCAGCAGCCAAGTGGGACAGGGCAAAAATGAGCAGTTCTTC. The whole variable domain, remainder taken from reference TRBV11-3 and TRBJ2-1, is EAGVVQSPRYKIIEKKQPVAFWCNPISGHNTLYWYLQNLGQGPELLIRYENEEAVDDSQLPKDRFSAERLKGVDSTLKIQPAELGDSAVYLCASSQVGQGKNEQFFGPGTRLTVL.

The chain combines TRBV16 with TRBJ1-1; D is undetermined. V dropped 4 bases and J dropped 6 bases, with 18 bases sitting between them. There are 15 residues in the CDR3. Germline V gives CDR1 KGHSY, CDR2 FQNENV. The CDR3 sequence is CASSPLGGRRSEAFF. The CDR3 DNA sequence: TGTGCCAGCAGCCCCCTGGGAGGAAGGAGGTCTGAAGCTTTCTTT.

This clone has a single count. The chain couples TRBV9 to TRBJ2-2, with D possibly TRBD1 on 5 matching bases. The V gene's germline CDR1 is SGDLS and CDR2 YYNGEE. V lost 7 bases and J lost 0, with 10 bases in between. CDR3 length equals 14 residues. The CDR3 DNA is TGTGCCAGCTCCGACAGTCCGAACACCGGGGAGCTGTTTTTT. Protein sequence: CASSDSPNTGELFF.

This clone was detected only a few times. The V and J genes are TRBV11-2 and TRBJ1-1; D ambiguous. Trimming removed 1 base at V and 0 bases at J, with 6 bases between. Germline V CDR1 and CDR2: SGHAT, FQNNGV. The CDR3 runs to 14 residues. The DNA for the CDR3 is TGTGCCAGCAGCTTAGTGAGGATGAACACTGAAGCTTTCTTT. It codes for CASSLVRMNTEAFF.

This chain uses TRBV7-9 with TRBJ2-7; no definite D call. This CDR3 is built from 16 residues. Trimming removed 2 bases from V and 6 bases from J, with 20 bases in between. Germline CDR1 SEHNR, CDR2 FQNEAQ (reference sequence). The CDR3: CASSLYSPRSPLEQYF. The CDR3 DNA follows: TGTGCCAGCAGCTTATATAGCCCTCGATCCCCTCTCGAGCAGTACTTC.

The chain's CDR3 is CATSETGTGTYEQYF. The CDR3 nucleotides read TGTGCCACCAGTGAGACCGGGACAGGGACTTACGAGCAGTACTTC. The chain combines TRBV24-1 with TRBJ2-7; 9 nucleotides line up with TRBD1. Germline V gives CDR1 KGHDR, CDR2 SFDVKD. The CDR3 is 15 residues long. V lost 4 bases to trimming and J lost 4 bases; unmatched junction nucleotides: 7.

The J gene is TRBJ1-2, the V gene TRBV6-5; D is possibly TRBD1 (6 bases). This CDR3 contains 15 residues. Deletions cut 2 bases from V and 5 bases from J, with 15 bases between. Germline V lookup: CDR1 MNHEY, CDR2 SVGAGI. CDR3 nucleotide sequence: TGTGCCAGCAGTTACGGGGGGGGCACACAGTATGGCTACACCTTC. Translation gives CASSYGGGTQYGYTF.

This sequence joins TRBV7-8 and TRBJ1-6, with 8 nucleotides matching TRBD1. Germline V gene sequence: CDR1 SGHVS, CDR2 FQNEAQ. V was clipped by 5 bases and J by 7 bases; unmatched bases: 4. The CDR3 totals 14 residues. CDR3 coding DNA: TGTGCCAGCAGCCCGGACAGGGTGAATTCACCCCTCCACTTT. It yields the protein CASSPDRVNSPLHF.

The sample holds one count of this clone. V is TRBV10-2 and J is TRBJ2-5; TRBD2 might be the D (6 bases). V was trimmed by 11 bases and J by 1 base, leaving 17 bases between them. The V gene's germline CDR1 is WSHSY and CDR2 SAAADI. This CDR3 has 14 residues. This chain's CDR3 is CACTGLSPQETQYF. The CDR3 DNA sequence: TGCGCCTGTACGGGACTCAGCCCCCAAGAGACCCAGTACTTC.

The sample holds one count of this clone. The J gene is TRBJ1-2, the V gene TRBV7-2, with 7 bases identical to TRBD1. The length of the CDR3 is 18 residues. With 0 bases clipped from V and 7 bases from J, the junction kept 17 bases outside the gene matches. The germline V gene encodes CDR1 SGHTA and CDR2 FQGNSA. DNA of the CDR3: TGTGCCAGCAGCTTAGCAAAGGGGTTGGGACAGAAGCTTTCTGGCTACACCTTC. Translated: CASSLAKGLGQKLSGYTF.

J is TRBJ1-5 and V is TRBV11-2; 7 nucleotides align to TRBD1. The CDR3 totals 13 residues. Germline CDR1 and CDR2: SGHAT and FQNNGV. V lost 5 bases and J lost 7; bases outside the gene matches: 5. The DNA of the CDR3 is TGTGCCAGCAGCCGGGACAGAGGACAGCCCCAGCATTTT. It yields the protein CASSRDRGQPQHF. The whole variable domain, remainder taken from reference TRBV11-2 and TRBJ1-5, is EAGVAQSPRYKIIEKRQSVAFWCNPISGHATLYWYQQILGQGPKLLIQFQNNGVVDDSQLPKDRFSAERLKGVDSTLKIQPAKLEDSAVYLCASSRDRGQPQHFGDGTRLSIL.

This rearrangement joins TRBV19 to TRBJ1-2, with 9 positions matching TRBD1. V shed 4 bases and J 6 bases; nucleotides not matched to a gene: 6. Germline V CDR1 and CDR2: LNHDA, SQIVND (reference sequence). This CDR3 contains 14 residues. DNA for the CDR3: TGTGCCAGTAGTACCCGGGACAGGGTAAATGGCTACACCTTC. This encodes CASSTRDRVNGYTF. Variable domain in full (rest from reference TRBV19 and TRBJ1-2): DGGITQSPKYLFRKEGQNVTLSCEQNLNHDAMYWYRQDPGQGLRLIYYSQIVNDFQKGDIAEGYSVSREKKESFPLTVTSAQKNPTAFYLCASSTRDRVNGYTFGSGTRLTVV.

The chain links TRBV19 to TRBJ1-4; possibly TRBD1 for D (6 bases). CDR1 is LNHDA and CDR2 is SQIVND in the germline V gene (reference sequence). This CDR3 is 13 amino acids long. V lost 5 bases, J lost 10 bases, and 14 bases lay in between. The CDR3 sequence: CASSLQGKVKLFF. The CDR3 nucleotides are TGTGCCAGTAGTTTGCAGGGGAAAGTAAAACTGTTTTTT.

By sample fraction, this clone is medium-sized. The V call is TRBV27, the J call TRBJ2-7; 10 bases fit TRBD2. The CDR3 is made up of 15 amino acids. Per germline, CDR1 MNHEY and CDR2 SMNVEV (reference sequence). The V segment lost 3 bases and the J segment 2 bases; nucleotides outside the gene matches: 4. The CDR3 region is CASSFSGGTTYEQYF. CDR3 sequence (DNA): TGTGCCAGCAGTTTTAGCGGGGGGACCACCTACGAGCAGTACTTC.

This clone showed up just a few times. The chain uses TRBV30 and TRBJ2-7; D is unclear. Germline V gene data show CDR1 as GTSNPN and CDR2 as SVGIG (reference sequence). V lost 0 bases and J lost 0, with 6 bases in between. The CDR3 consists of 13 residues. The CDR3 DNA reads as TGTGCCTGGAGTGTGGGCGACTCCTACGAGCAGTACTTC. Translated, it gives CAWSVGDSYEQYF.

The rearrangement uses TRBV21-1 and TRBJ1-5; TRBD1 is the table's D call and was not checked against the DNA. TRBV21-1 is a known pseudogene. The CDR3 is made up of 17 amino acids. DNA of the CDR3: TGTGCCAGCAGCCAGGACATCCCTGGCCCCCACAATCAGCCCCAGCATTTT. Its protein is CASSQDIPGPHNQPQHF.

V and J are TRBV19 and TRBJ2-1, with TRBD1 matching over 9 bases. CDR1 LNHDA and CDR2 SQIVND come from the germline V gene (reference sequence). The CDR3 has 14 amino acids. V shed 5 bases and J 8 bases; nucleotides not matched to a gene: 7. The CDR3 DNA is TGTGCCAGTAGTGGAGGGACAGGGCGGGATGAGCAGTTCTTC. Its translation is CASSGGTGRDEQFF.

J is TRBJ1-1 and V is TRBV5-4; D gene unclear. This CDR3 region has 13 residues. V lost 1 base, J lost 2 bases, and 6 bases lay in between. Germline-derived CDR1 and CDR2 are SGHNT and YYREEE (reference sequence). The CDR3: CASSLLSNTEAFF. The CDR3 coding sequence is TGTGCCAGCAGCTTGCTATCCAACACTGAAGCTTTCTTT.

The chain links TRBV6-5 to TRBJ2-2; D gene uncertain. CDR3 size: 13 residues. Germline V CDR1 and CDR2: MNHEY, SVGAGI. With 2 bases removed from V and 6 bases from J, the gap between germline ends came to 7 bases. CDR3 region: CASSYRTPGELFF. CDR3 nucleotide sequence: TGTGCCAGCAGTTACAGAACTCCCGGGGAGCTGTTTTTT.

The CDR3 is CASSSAGGRVGNTIYF. The CDR3 DNA follows: TGTGCCAGCAGTTCCGCTGGGGGGAGAGTTGGAAACACCATATATTTT. This sequence joins TRBV6-5 and TRBJ1-3, with a possible D match to TRBD1 (5 bases). The germline V gene has CDR1 MNHEY and CDR2 SVGAGI. The CDR3 sequence is 16 residues long. V was clipped by 4 bases and J by 3 bases, with 16 bases between them.

The rearrangement uses TRBV5-1 and TRBJ2-2; possible D gene TRBD1, 6 bases. The CDR3 loop spans 17 amino acids. V was trimmed by 0 bases and J by 3 bases, leaving 15 bases between them. CDR1 SGHRS and CDR2 YFSETQ come from the germline V gene. CDR3 DNA sequence: TGCGCCAGCAGCTTGGGGACAGACAGTTTTTACACCGGGGAGCTGTTTTTT. This encodes CASSLGTDSFYTGELFF.

This clone was observed a few times. The genes are TRBV9 and TRBJ2-3, with D hard to call. V dropped 0 bases and J dropped 3 bases, with 8 bases sitting between them. Germline lookup yields CDR1 SGDLS and CDR2 YYNGEE. The CDR3 is 14 amino acids. CDR3 protein: CASSVGIGTDTQYF. Written as DNA, the CDR3 is TGTGCCAGCAGCGTAGGCATCGGGACAGATACGCAGTATTTT.

V usage is TRBV7-9 and J usage is TRBJ2-7, with 9 bases identical to TRBD1. Germline CDR1 reads SEHNR; CDR2 reads FQNEAQ (reference sequence). V was clipped by 5 bases and J by 0 bases; unmatched bases: 5. The CDR3 sequence is 15 residues long. CDR3 region: CASSDTGGASYEQYF. In DNA, the CDR3 is TGTGCCAGCAGCGATACAGGGGGCGCCTCCTACGAGCAGTACTTC.

J is TRBJ2-7 and V is TRBV2; D is unclear. V was clipped by 4 bases and J by 6 bases, with 7 bases between them. The CDR3 is made up of 11 amino acids. Germline lookup yields CDR1 SNHLY and CDR2 FYNNEI. In DNA form, the CDR3 reads TGTGCCAGCAGTGGCAGGCGCGAGCAGTACTTC. It codes for CASSGRREQYF. The complete variable domain, with remaining parts taken from reference TRBV2 and TRBJ2-7, reads EPEVTQTPSHQVTQMGQEVILRCVPISNHLYFYWYRQILGQKVEFLVSFYNNEISEKSEIFDDQFSVERPDGSNFTLKIRSTKLEDSAMYFCASSGRREQYFGPGTRLTVT.